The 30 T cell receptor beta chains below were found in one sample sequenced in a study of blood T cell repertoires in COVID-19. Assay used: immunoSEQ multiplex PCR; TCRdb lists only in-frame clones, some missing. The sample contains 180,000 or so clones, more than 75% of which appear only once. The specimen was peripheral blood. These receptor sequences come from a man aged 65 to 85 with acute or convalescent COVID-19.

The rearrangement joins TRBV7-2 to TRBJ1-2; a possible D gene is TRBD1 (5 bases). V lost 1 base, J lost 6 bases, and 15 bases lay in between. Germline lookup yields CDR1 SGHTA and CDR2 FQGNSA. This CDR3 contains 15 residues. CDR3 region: CASSLVEGLGDGYTF. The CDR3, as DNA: TGTGCCAGCAGCTTAGTGGAGGGATTAGGGGATGGCTACACCTTC.

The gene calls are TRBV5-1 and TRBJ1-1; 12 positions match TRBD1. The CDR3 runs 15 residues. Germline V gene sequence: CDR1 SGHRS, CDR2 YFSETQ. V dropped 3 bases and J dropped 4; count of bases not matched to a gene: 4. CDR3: CASSSGTGGVTEAFF. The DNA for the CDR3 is TGCGCCAGCAGCTCCGGGACAGGGGGCGTCACTGAAGCTTTCTTT.

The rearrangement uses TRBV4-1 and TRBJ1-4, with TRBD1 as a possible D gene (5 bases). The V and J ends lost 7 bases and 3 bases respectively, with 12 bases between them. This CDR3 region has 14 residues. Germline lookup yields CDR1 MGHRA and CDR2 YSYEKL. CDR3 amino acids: CASTEGAPNEKLFF. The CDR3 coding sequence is TGCGCCAGCACGGAAGGGGCCCCTAATGAAAAACTGTTTTTT.

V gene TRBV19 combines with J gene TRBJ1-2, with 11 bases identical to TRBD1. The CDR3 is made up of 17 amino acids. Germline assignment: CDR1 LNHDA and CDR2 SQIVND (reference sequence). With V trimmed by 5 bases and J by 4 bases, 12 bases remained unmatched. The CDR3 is CASSPAARDRGGYGYTF. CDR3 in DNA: TGTGCCAGTAGTCCAGCAGCTCGGGACAGGGGGGGCTATGGCTACACCTTC.

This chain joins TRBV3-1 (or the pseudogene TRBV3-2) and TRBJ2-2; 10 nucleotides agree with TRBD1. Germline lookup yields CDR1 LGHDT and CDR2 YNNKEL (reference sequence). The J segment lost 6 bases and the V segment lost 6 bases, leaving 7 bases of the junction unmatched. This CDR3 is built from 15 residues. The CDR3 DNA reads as TGTGCCAGCAGAGCCGGGACAGGGGAGTCCGGGGAGCTGTTTTTT. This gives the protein CASRAGTGESGELFF.

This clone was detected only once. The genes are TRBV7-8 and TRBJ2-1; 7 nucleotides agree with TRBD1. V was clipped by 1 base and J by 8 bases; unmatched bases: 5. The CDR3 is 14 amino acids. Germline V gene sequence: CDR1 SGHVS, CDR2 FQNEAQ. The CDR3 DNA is TGTGCCAGCAGCTTAGGGGCCCAGGGGGATGAGCAGTTCTTC. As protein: CASSLGAQGDEQFF.

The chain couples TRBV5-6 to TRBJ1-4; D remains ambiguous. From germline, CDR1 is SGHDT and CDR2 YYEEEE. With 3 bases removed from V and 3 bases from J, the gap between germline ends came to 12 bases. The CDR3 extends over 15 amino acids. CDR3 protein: CASSYYGSANEKLFF. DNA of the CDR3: TGTGCCAGCAGCTACTATGGGTCGGCTAATGAAAAACTGTTTTTT.

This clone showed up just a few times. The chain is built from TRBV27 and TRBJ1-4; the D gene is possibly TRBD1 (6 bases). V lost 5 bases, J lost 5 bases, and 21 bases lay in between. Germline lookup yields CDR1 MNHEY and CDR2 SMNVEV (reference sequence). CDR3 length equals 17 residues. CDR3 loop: CASSPRGGADANEKLFF. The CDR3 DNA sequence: TGTGCCAGCAGTCCGCGAGGGGGGGCCGACGCGAATGAAAAACTGTTTTTT.

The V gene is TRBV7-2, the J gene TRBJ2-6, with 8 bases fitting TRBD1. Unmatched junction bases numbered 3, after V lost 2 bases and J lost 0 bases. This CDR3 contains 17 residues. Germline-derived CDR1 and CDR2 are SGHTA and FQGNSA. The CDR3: CASSLQGAFSGANVLTF. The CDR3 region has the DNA TGTGCCAGCAGCTTACAGGGGGCCTTCTCTGGGGCCAACGTCCTGACTTTC.

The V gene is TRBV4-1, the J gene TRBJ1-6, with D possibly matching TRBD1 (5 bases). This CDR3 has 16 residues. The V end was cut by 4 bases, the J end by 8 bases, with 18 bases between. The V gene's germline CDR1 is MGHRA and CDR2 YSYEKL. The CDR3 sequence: CASSPTRGGADSPLHF. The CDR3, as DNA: TGCGCCAGCAGCCCTACGCGGGGCGGGGCGGATTCACCCCTCCACTTT.

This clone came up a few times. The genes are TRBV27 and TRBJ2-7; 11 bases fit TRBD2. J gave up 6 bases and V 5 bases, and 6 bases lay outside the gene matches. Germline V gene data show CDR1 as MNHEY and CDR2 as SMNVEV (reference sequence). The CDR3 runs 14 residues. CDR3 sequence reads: CASSTRLAGSEQYF. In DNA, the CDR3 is TGTGCCAGCAGTACTAGACTAGCGGGATCCGAGCAGTACTTC.

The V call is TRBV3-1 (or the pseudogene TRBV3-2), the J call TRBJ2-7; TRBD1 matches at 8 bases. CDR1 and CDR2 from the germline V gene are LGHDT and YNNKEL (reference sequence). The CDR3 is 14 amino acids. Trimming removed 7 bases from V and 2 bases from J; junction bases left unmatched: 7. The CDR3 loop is CASTDRGSPYEQYF. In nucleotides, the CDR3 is TGTGCCAGCACCGACAGGGGCTCCCCCTACGAGCAGTACTTC.

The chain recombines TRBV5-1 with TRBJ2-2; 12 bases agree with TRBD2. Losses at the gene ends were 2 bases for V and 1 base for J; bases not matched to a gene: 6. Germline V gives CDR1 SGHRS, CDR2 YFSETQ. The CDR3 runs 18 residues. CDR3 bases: TGCGCCAGCAGCTTCCTAGCTAGCGGGAGGGGGAACACCGGGGAGCTGTTTTTT. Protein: CASSFLASGRGNTGELFF.

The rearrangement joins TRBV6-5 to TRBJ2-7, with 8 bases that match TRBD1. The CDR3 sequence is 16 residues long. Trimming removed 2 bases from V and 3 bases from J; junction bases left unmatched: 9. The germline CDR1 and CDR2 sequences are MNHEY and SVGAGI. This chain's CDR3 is CASSYLTGQGNYEQYF. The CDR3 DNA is TGTGCCAGCAGTTACCTTACTGGACAGGGCAACTACGAGCAGTACTTC.

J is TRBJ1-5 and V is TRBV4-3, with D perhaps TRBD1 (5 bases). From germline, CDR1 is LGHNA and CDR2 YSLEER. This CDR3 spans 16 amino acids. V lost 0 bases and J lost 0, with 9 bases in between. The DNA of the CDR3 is TGCGCCAGCAGCCAAGAAACAGGATATAGCAATCAGCCCCAGCATTTT. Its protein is CASSQETGYSNQPQHF.

The CDR3 DNA is TGTGCCAGCAGCTTCAGGGGGTCGATAACAGATACGCAGTATTTT. This codes for CASSFRGSITDTQYF. The chain is built from TRBV7-3 and TRBJ2-3, with 7 bases that match TRBD1. J lost 3 bases, V lost 3 bases, and 6 bases had no gene match. The CDR3 contains 15 residues. Germline CDR1 reads SGHTA; CDR2 reads FQGTGA.

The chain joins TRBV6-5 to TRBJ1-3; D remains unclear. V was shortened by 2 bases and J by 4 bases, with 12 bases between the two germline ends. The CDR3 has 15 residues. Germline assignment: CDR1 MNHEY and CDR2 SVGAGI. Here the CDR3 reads CASSYAQAAGNTIYF. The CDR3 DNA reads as TGTGCCAGCAGTTACGCGCAAGCTGCGGGAAACACCATATATTTT.

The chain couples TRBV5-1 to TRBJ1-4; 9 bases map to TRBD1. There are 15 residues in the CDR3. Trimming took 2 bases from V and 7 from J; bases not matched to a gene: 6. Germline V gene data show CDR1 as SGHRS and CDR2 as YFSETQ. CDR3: CASSLGTGSGEKLFF. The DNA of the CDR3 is TGCGCCAGCAGCTTAGGGACAGGGTCGGGTGAAAAACTGTTTTTT.

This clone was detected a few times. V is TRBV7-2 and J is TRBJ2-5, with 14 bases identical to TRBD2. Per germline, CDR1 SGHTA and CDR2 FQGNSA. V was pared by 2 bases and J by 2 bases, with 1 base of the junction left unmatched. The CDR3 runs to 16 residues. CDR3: CASSLWTSGGQETQYF. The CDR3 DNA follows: TGTGCCAGCAGCTTATGGACTAGCGGGGGGCAAGAGACCCAGTACTTC.

CDR3 sequence: CASSQDSGYTF. The CDR3 DNA follows: TGTGCCAGCAGCCAAGATAGTGGCTACACCTTC. The rearrangement joins TRBV4-2 to TRBJ1-2; no clear D. V was pared by 0 bases and J by 7 bases, with 3 bases between. CDR3 size: 11 residues. The germline CDR1 and CDR2 sequences are LGHNA and YNFKEQ.

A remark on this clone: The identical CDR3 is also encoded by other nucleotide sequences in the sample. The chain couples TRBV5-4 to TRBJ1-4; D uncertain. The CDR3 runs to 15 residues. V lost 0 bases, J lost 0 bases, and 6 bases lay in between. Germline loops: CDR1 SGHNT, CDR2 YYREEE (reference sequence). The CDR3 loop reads CASSLAVATNEKLFF. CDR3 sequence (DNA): TGTGCCAGCAGCTTGGCGGTTGCAACTAATGAAAAACTGTTTTTT.

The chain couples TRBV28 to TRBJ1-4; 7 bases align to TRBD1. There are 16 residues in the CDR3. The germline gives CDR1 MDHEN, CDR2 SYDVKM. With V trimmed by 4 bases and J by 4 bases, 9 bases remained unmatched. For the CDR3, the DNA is TGTGCCAGCAGTTGGGACAGCATTCGTTATAATGAAAAACTGTTTTTT. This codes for CASSWDSIRYNEKLFF. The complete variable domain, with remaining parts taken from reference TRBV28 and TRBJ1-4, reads DVKVTQSSRYLVKRTGEKVFLECVQDMDHENMFWYRQDPGLGLRLIYFSYDVKMKEKGDIPEGYSVSREKKERFSLILESASTNQTSMYLCASSWDSIRYNEKLFFGSGTQLSVL.

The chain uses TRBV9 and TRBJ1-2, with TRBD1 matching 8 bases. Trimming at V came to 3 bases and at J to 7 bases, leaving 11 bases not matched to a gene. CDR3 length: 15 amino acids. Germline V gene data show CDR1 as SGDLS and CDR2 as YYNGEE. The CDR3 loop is CASSALDRGTVGYTF. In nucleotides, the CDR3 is TGTGCCAGCAGCGCCCTTGACAGGGGAACAGTTGGCTACACCTTC.

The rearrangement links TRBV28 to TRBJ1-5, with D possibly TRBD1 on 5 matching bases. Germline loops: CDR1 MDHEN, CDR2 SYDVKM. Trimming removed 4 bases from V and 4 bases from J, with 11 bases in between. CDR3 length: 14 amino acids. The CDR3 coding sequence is TGTGCCAGCAGTTGGGAGGGACTAAATCAGCCCCAGCATTTT. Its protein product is CASSWEGLNQPQHF. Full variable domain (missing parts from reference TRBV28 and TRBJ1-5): DVKVTQSSRYLVKRTGEKVFLECVQDMDHENMFWYRQDPGLGLRLIYFSYDVKMKEKGDIPEGYSVSREKKERFSLILESASTNQTSMYLCASSWEGLNQPQHFGDGTRLSIL.

The CDR3 DNA reads as TGCAGTGCTAGTCGGCTAGCGGGAATTACCTCCTACGAGCAGTACTTC. As protein: CSASRLAGITSYEQYF. The V gene is TRBV20-1, the J gene TRBJ2-7, with TRBD2 matching over 9 bases. With 3 bases clipped from V and 0 bases from J, the junction kept 9 bases outside the gene matches. The germline CDR1 and CDR2 sequences are DFQATT and SNEGSKA (reference sequence). There are 16 residues in the CDR3.

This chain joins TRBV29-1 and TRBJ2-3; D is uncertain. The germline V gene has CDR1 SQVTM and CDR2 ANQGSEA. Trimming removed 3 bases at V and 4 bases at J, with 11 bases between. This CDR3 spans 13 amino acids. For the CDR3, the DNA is TGCAGCGTTGAGGTACTGTCCCCAGATACGCAGTATTTT. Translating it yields CSVEVLSPDTQYF.

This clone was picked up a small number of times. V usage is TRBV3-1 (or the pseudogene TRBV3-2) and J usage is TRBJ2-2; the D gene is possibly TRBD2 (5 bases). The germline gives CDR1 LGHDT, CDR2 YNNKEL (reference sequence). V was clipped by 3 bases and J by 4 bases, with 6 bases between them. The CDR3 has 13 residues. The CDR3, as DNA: TGTGCCAGCAGCCAGCTAGCCACCGGGGAGCTGTTTTTT. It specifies CASSQLATGELFF.

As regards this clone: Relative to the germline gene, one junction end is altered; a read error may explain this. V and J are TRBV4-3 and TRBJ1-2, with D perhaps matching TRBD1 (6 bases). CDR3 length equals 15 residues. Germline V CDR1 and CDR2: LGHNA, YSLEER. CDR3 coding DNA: TGCGCCCGCAGCCGGGGAGGGGGAGGTTCCTATGGCTACACCTTC. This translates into CARSRGGGGSYGYTF.

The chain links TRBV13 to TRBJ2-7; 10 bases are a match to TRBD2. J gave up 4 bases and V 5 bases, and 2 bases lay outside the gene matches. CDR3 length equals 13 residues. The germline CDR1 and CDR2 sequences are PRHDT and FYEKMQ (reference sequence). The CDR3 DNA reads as TGTGCCAGCAGCGTAGCGGGGGGTTACGAGCAGTACTTC. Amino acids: CASSVAGGYEQYF.

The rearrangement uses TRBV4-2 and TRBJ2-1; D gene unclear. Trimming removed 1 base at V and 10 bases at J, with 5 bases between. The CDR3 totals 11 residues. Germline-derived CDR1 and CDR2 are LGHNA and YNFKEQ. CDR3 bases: TGTGCCAGCAGCCAAGCAGTGGAGCAGTTCTTC. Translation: CASSQAVEQFF.